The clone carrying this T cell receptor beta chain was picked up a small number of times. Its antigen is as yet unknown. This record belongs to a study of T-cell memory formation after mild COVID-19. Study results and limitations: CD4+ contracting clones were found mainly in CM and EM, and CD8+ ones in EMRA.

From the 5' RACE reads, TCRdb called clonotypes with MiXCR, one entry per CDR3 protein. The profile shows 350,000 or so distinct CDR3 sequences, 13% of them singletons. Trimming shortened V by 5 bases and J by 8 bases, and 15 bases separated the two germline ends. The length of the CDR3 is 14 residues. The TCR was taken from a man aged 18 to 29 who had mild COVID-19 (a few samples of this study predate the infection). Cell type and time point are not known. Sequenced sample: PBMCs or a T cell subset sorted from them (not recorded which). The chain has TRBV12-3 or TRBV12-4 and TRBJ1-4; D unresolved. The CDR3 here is CASSPDYISEKLFF. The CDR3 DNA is TGTGCCAGCAGTCCGGATTATATTAGCGAAAAACTGTTTTTT.